Listed below are T cell receptor beta chains from one sample, sequenced in a study of identical twins. Using its own MiXCR run on the 5' RACE reads, TCRdb lists one record per CDR3 protein. The data contain about 890,000 distinct CDR3 sequences, 9% to 15% of them singletons. These data were also filed under a second study, of yellow fever vaccine responses in identical twins.

The material sequenced was PBMCs. The receptors shown here come from a woman aged 18-29 years in good health. The CDR3 runs from the conserved cysteine through the conserved F or W. D genes are given only for firm matches. Clone size is given for some rows only: seen once, a few or many times, or a class if the clone is expanded.

J	size	D	length	V	DNA	CDR3
TRBJ2-2	-	-	15	TRBV24-1	TGTGCCACCAGTGATCCGTTGAAGTTCACCGGGGAGCTGTTTTTT	CATSDPLKFTGELFF
TRBJ2-1	-	-	13	TRBV2	TGTGCCAGCAGTGTCCCTCTAGCTGCGGAGCAGTTCTTC	CASSVPLAAEQFF
TRBJ2-3	-	-	13	TRBV7-9	TGTGCCAGCAGCCCCGGGGTCCAAGCGACGCAGTATTTT	CASSPGVQATQYF
TRBJ2-2	-	TRBD1	17	TRBV28	TGTGCCAGCAGTTTATCCTCGGACAGGGGGCGACCCGGGGAGCTGTTTTTT	CASSLSSDRGRPGELFF
TRBJ1-3	many	-	13	TRBV6-1	TGTGCCAGCTTCGAAAGGCGGGGAAACACCATATATTTT	CASFERRGNTIYF
TRBJ1-2	few	-	15	TRBV20-1	TGCAGTGCTAGGAGTTCCGGGACAAAGAACTATGGCTACACCTTC	CSARSSGTKNYGYTF
TRBJ2-1	-	-	12	TRBV15	TGTGCCACCGCACGGGACGTCTATGAGCAGTTCTTC	CATARDVYEQFF
TRBJ2-7	-	TRBD2	15	TRBV28	TGTGCCAGCAGTCTCTATAGCGGGGGCTCCTACGAGCAGTACTTC	CASSLYSGGSYEQYF
TRBJ2-6	few	-	19	TRBV11-2	TGTGCCAGCAGCTTAGGTACACCAGGACCGTTCTCTGGGGCCAACGTCCTGACTTTC	CASSLGTPGPFSGANVLTF
TRBJ2-7	-	-	15	TRBV14	TGTGCCAGCAGCCCCAATTCAGGATTTACCTACGAGCAGTACTTC	CASSPNSGFTYEQYF